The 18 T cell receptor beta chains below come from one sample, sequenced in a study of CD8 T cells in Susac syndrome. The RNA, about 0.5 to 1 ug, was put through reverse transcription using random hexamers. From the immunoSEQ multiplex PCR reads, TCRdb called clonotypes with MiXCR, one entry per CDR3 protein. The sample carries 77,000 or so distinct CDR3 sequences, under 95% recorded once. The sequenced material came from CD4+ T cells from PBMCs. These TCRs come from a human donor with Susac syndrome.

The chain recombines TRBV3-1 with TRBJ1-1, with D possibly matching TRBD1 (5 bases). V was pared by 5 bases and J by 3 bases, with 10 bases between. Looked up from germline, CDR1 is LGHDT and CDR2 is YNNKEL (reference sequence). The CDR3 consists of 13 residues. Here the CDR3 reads CASSVRDDTEAFF. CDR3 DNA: TGTGCCAGCAGCGTAAGGGACGACACTGAAGCTTTCTTT. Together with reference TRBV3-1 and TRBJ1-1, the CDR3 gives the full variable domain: DTAVSQTPKYLVTQMGNDKSIKCEQNLGHDTMYWYKQDSKKFLKIMFSYNNKELIINETVPNRFSPKSPDKAHLNLHINSLELGDSAVYFCASSVRDDTEAFFGQGTRLTVV.

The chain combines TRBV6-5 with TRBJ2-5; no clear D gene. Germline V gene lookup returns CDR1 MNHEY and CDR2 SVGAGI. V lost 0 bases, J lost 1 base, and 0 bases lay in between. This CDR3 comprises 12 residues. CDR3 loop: CASSYSQETQYF. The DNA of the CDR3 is TGTGCCAGCAGTTACTCCCAAGAGACCCAGTACTTC.

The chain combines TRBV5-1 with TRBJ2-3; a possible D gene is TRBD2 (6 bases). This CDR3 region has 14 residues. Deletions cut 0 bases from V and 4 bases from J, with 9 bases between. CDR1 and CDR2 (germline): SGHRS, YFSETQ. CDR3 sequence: CASSLAPGADTQYF. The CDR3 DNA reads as TGCGCCAGCAGCTTGGCCCCGGGGGCAGATACGCAGTATTTT.

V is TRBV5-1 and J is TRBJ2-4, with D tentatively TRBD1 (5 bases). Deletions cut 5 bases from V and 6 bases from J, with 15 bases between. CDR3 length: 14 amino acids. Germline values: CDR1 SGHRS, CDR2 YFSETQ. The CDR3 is CASRPGQGINIQYF. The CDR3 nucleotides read TGCGCCAGCAGACCGGGTCAGGGAATAAACATTCAGTACTTC.

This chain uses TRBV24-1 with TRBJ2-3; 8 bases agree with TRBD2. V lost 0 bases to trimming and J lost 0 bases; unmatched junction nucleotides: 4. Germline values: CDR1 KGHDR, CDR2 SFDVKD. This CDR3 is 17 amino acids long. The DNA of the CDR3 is TGTGCCACCAGTGATTTGCAGAAGCGGGGGAGCACAGATACGCAGTATTTT. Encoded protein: CATSDLQKRGSTDTQYF.

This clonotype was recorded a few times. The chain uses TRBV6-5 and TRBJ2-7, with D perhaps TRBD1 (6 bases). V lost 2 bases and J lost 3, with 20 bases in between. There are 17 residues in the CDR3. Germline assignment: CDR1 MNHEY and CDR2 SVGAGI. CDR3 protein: CASSYEGSQGRGYEQYF. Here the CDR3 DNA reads TGTGCCAGCAGTTACGAAGGCTCCCAGGGGAGAGGCTACGAGCAGTACTTC.

CDR3: CASRRFTTGELFF. Here the CDR3 DNA reads TGTGCCAGCAGAAGGTTCACCACCGGGGAGCTGTTTTTT. The chain couples TRBV12-3 or TRBV12-4 to TRBJ2-2; D is ambiguous. Trimming stripped 6 bases from V and 4 bases from J, with 9 bases between. The CDR3 is 13 amino acids.

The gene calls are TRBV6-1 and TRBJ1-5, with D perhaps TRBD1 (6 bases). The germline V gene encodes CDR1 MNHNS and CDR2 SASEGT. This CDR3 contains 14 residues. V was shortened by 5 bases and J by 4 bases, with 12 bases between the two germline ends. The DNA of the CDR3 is TGTGCCAGCAGTACTCAACAGGGAAATCAGCCCCAGCATTTT. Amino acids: CASSTQQGNQPQHF.

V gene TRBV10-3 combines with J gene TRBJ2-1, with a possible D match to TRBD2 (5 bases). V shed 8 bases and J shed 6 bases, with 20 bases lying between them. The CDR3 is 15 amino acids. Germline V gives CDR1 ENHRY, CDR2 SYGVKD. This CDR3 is CAIGYARRAGNEQFF. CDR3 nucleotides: TGTGCCATCGGATATGCTCGACGGGCGGGCAATGAGCAGTTCTTC.

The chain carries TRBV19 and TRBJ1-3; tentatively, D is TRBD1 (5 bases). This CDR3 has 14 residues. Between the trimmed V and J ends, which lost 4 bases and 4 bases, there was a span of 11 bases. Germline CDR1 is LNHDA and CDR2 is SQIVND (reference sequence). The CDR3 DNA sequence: TGTGCCAGTAGTACAGGACAAGGAGGAAACACCATATATTTT. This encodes CASSTGQGGNTIYF.

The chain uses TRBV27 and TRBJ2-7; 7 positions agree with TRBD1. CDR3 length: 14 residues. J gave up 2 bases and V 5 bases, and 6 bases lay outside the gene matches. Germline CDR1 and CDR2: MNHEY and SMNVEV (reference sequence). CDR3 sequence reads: CASSDGTATYEQYF. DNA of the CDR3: TGTGCCAGCAGTGATGGGACAGCCACCTACGAGCAGTACTTC.

CDR3 region: CASSYSRTGSGNQPQHF. Written as DNA, the CDR3 is TGTGCCAGCAGTTACTCAAGGACAGGGTCAGGGAATCAGCCCCAGCATTTT. The V call is TRBV6-5, the J call TRBJ1-5; the match to TRBD1 covers 8 bases. The germline V gene encodes CDR1 MNHEY and CDR2 SVGAGI. Trimming removed 0 bases from V and 4 bases from J; junction bases left unmatched: 8. The CDR3 totals 17 residues.

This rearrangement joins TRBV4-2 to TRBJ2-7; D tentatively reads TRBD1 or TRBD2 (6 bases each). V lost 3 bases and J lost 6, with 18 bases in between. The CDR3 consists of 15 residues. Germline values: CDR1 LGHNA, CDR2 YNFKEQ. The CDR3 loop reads CASSQARGGSSEQYF. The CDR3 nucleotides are TGTGCCAGCAGCCAGGCCAGGGGAGGATCTAGCGAGCAGTACTTC.

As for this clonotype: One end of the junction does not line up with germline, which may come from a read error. CDR3 coding DNA: TGTGCCCGCAGCTTGGACGGGTCGGCGTCCTACGAGCAGTACTTC. Protein sequence: CARSLDGSASYEQYF. The V and J genes are TRBV7-2 and TRBJ2-7; D call uncertain. The CDR3 contains 15 residues. Germline V gives CDR1 SGHTA, CDR2 FQGNSA.

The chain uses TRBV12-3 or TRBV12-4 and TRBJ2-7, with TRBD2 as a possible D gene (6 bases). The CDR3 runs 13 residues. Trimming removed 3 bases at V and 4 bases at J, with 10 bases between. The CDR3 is CASSLEGSYEQYF. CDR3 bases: TGTGCCAGCAGTTTGGAGGGGAGTTACGAGCAGTACTTC.

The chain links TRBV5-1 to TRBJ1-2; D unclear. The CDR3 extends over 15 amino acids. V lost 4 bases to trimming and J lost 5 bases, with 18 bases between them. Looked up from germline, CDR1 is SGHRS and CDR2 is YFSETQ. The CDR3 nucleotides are TGCGCCAGCAGCCCCTACAGATTACCCTCATATGGCTACACCTTC. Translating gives CASSPYRLPSYGYTF.

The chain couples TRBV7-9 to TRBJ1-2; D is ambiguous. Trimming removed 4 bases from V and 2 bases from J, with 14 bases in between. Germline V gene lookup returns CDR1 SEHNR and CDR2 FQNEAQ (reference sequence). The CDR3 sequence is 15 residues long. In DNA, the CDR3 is TGTGCCAGCAGCTCCCGCCAGGAGGCCAACTATGGCTACACCTTC. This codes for CASSSRQEANYGYTF. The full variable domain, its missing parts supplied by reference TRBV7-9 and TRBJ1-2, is DTGVSQNPRHKITKRGQNVTFRCDPISEHNRLYWYRQTLGQGPEFLTYFQNEAQLEKSRLLSDRFSAERPKGSFSTLEIQRTEQGDSAMYLCASSSRQEANYGYTFGSGTRLTVV.

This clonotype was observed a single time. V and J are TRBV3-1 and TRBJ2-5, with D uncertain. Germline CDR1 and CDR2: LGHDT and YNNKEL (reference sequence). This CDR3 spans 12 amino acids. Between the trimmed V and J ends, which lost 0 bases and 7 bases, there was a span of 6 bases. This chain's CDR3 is CASSQDRGTQYF. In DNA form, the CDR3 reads TGTGCCAGCAGCCAAGATCGCGGGACCCAGTACTTC.